Listed here are 26 T cell receptor beta chains from one sample, sequenced in a study of patients and donors after allogeneic stem cell transplantation. TCRdb re-called the RT-PCR reads through MiXCR, storing one row per CDR3 protein. The sample has approximately 170,000 distinct CDR3 sequences; 30% are singletons. Sequencing input: blood, either unsorted or a sorted T cell fraction (not recorded which). The source is a human donor who was either an allogeneic HSCT recipient or a stem cell or donor lymphocyte infusion donor (not recorded which). It is not recorded whose cells these are; they may come from a transplant donor.

J is TRBJ2-5 and V is TRBV4-3; D uncertain. The CDR3 has 13 residues. From germline, CDR1 is LGHNA and CDR2 YSLEER. V was cut by 0 bases and J by 5 bases, with 7 bases left in between. DNA for the CDR3: TGCGCCAGCAGCCAAGATGGTGGCGAGACCCAGTACTTC. Its protein is CASSQDGGETQYF.

In nucleotides, the CDR3 is TGCGCCAGCAGCCAGAGAGCAATGGGGTCCTACGAGCAGTACTTC. Translation: CASSQRAMGSYEQYF. This sequence joins TRBV4-1 and TRBJ2-7; D is unclear. Trimming removed 3 bases at V and 1 base at J, with 13 bases between. Germline assignment: CDR1 MGHRA and CDR2 YSYEKL. This CDR3 spans 15 amino acids.

This clonotype was seen more than once but under ten times. The gene calls are TRBV15 and TRBJ1-6, with TRBD1 as a possible D gene (5 bases). This CDR3 is built from 17 residues. The germline gives CDR1 LNHNV, CDR2 YYDKDF (reference sequence). V lost 0 bases to trimming and J lost 9 bases, with 18 bases between them. The CDR3 is CATSRDLPGLEGSPLHF. CDR3 bases: TGTGCCACCAGCAGAGATCTACCGGGACTAGAGGGTTCACCCCTCCACTTT. Full variable domain (remainder filled in from reference TRBV15 and TRBJ1-6): DAMVIQNPRYQVTQFGKPVTLSCSQTLNHNVMYWYQQKSSQAPKLLFHYYDKDFNNEADTPDNFQSRRPNTSFCFLDIRSPGLGDTAMYLCATSRDLPGLEGSPLHFGNGTRLTVT.

V gene TRBV7-9 combines with J gene TRBJ2-1; 7 nucleotides line up with TRBD1. With V trimmed by 2 bases and J by 7 bases, 8 bases remained unmatched. The CDR3 is 15 residues long. Germline V gene data show CDR1 as SEHNR and CDR2 as FQNEAQ (reference sequence). In nucleotides, the CDR3 is TGTGCCAGCAGCTTATCCCGACAGGGTTTGAATGAGCAGTTCTTC. This sequence encodes CASSLSRQGLNEQFF.

The chain uses TRBV5-1 and TRBJ2-1, with D unclear. The CDR3 contains 12 residues. V was clipped by 0 bases and J by 7 bases, with 5 bases between them. CDR1 and CDR2 from the germline V gene are SGHRS and YFSETQ. CDR3 region: CASSLELNEQFF. The DNA for the CDR3 is TGCGCCAGCAGCTTGGAGCTTAATGAGCAGTTCTTC.

A few counts support this clonotype. This sequence joins TRBV12-3 or TRBV12-4 and TRBJ2-1; D is ambiguous. The CDR3 length is 16 residues. V was pared by 5 bases and J by 0 bases, with 14 bases between. In nucleotides, the CDR3 is TGTGCCAGCAGTCTCCCAGGTTCAAGCTCCTACAATGAGCAGTTCTTC. This encodes CASSLPGSSSYNEQFF.

The gene calls are TRBV15 and TRBJ2-2; D uncertain. This CDR3 is 12 amino acids long. Germline V gene sequence: CDR1 LNHNV, CDR2 YYDKDF (reference sequence). V was cut by 6 bases and J by 5 bases, with 7 bases left in between. This CDR3 is CATRVGTGELFF. CDR3 DNA sequence: TGTGCCACCAGAGTAGGGACCGGGGAGCTGTTTTTT. The full variable domain, completed using reference TRBV15 and TRBJ2-2, is DAMVIQNPRYQVTQFGKPVTLSCSQTLNHNVMYWYQQKSSQAPKLLFHYYDKDFNNEADTPDNFQSRRPNTSFCFLDIRSPGLGDTAMYLCATRVGTGELFFGEGSRLTVL.

The chain combines TRBV29-1 with TRBJ2-7; possible D gene TRBD2, 5 bases. Germline CDR1 SQVTM, CDR2 ANQGSEA. CDR3 length: 14 residues. Trimming cost V 7 bases and J 2 bases, with 18 bases left between them. This CDR3 reads CSARPRENPYEQYF. Written as DNA, the CDR3 is TGCAGCGCACGACCGAGGGAAAACCCCTACGAGCAGTACTTC.

This rearrangement joins TRBV10-3 to TRBJ2-7; 10 bases fit TRBD1. V was clipped by 6 bases and J by 2 bases; unmatched bases: 4. CDR1 is ENHRY and CDR2 is SYGVKD in the germline V gene. The CDR3 covers 14 residues. The CDR3 loop is CAIRKDRGTYEQYF. Written as DNA, the CDR3 is TGTGCCATCAGAAAGGACAGGGGGACCTACGAGCAGTACTTC.

The chain couples TRBV18 to TRBJ1-6, with D perhaps TRBD1 (5 bases). This CDR3 is 14 amino acids long. CDR1 is KGHSH and CDR2 is LQKENI in the germline V gene. V lost 1 base to trimming and J lost 8 bases, with 9 bases between them. CDR3 sequence: CASSPQGRDSPLHF. The CDR3 nucleotides are TGTGCCAGCTCACCACAGGGGAGAGATTCACCCCTCCACTTT.

V and J are TRBV7-9 and TRBJ2-4; the D gene is possibly TRBD1 (5 bases). Trimming removed 1 base from V and 1 base from J, with 11 bases in between. This CDR3 spans 16 amino acids. Per germline, CDR1 SEHNR and CDR2 FQNEAQ (reference sequence). CDR3 residues: CASSLVGRAAKNIQYF. CDR3 nucleotide sequence: TGTGCCAGCAGCTTAGTTGGCAGGGCGGCCAAAAACATTCAGTACTTC.

Comments on this clonotype: A read error may account for a junction end that differs from germline. The CDR3: CVSSFASGQPQHF. CDR3 nucleotides: TGTGTCAGCAGTTTCGCGAGCGGTCAGCCCCAGCATTTT. This chain uses TRBV12-3 or TRBV12-4 with TRBJ1-5; D is uncertain. The CDR3 has 13 residues.

This clonotype was observed a few times. The chain couples TRBV9 to TRBJ2-7; D perhaps matches TRBD1 (6 bases). The germline V and J ends were trimmed by 3 bases and 4 bases, with 8 bases remaining between them. Germline-derived CDR1 and CDR2 are SGDLS and YYNGEE. The CDR3 has 12 residues. CDR3 coding DNA: TGTGCCAGCAGCGCGACAGGTTACGAGCAGTACTTC. This translates into CASSATGYEQYF.

This clonotype has more than one count but fewer than ten. The V gene is TRBV5-1, the J gene TRBJ2-1; 8 bases are shared with TRBD1. CDR1 is SGHRS, CDR2 YFSETQ, per germline. The CDR3 extends over 15 amino acids. J gave up 7 bases and V 0 bases, and 6 bases lay outside the gene matches. CDR3 bases: TGCGCCAGCAGCTTGGTCTGGACAGGGAAAAATGAGCAGTTCTTC. This gives the protein CASSLVWTGKNEQFF.

This clonotype was seen a single time. The chain carries TRBV20-1 and TRBJ2-2; a possible D gene is TRBD1 (6 bases). V lost 3 bases and J lost 1, with 9 bases in between. Germline V CDR1 and CDR2: DFQATT, SNEGSKA (reference sequence). The CDR3 has 14 residues. The CDR3 reads CSASPGENTGELFF. The CDR3, as DNA: TGCAGTGCTAGTCCAGGGGAGAACACCGGGGAGCTGTTTTTT.

This sequence joins TRBV27 and TRBJ2-1; TRBD2 matches at 9 bases. CDR1 is MNHEY, CDR2 SMNVEV, per germline (reference sequence). This CDR3 spans 15 amino acids. The ends lost 7 bases at V and 4 bases at J; junction bases unmatched: 8. For the CDR3, the DNA is TGTGCCAGCACCTGGGGGCTAGCGGGGTACAATGAGCAGTTCTTC. Translating gives CASTWGLAGYNEQFF.

This chain connects TRBV20-1 to TRBJ1-2; TRBD1 matches at 9 bases. Germline-derived CDR1 and CDR2 are DFQATT and SNEGSKA (reference sequence). Losses at the gene ends were 4 bases for V and 1 base for J; bases not matched to a gene: 4. This CDR3 is built from 14 residues. CDR3 DNA sequence: TGCAGTGCTATCGACAGGGGGGATAACTATGGCTACACCTTC. Translating gives CSAIDRGDNYGYTF.

This clonotype was counted many times. The V and J genes are TRBV3-1 and TRBJ1-5, with D hard to call. This CDR3 contains 15 residues. Germline loops: CDR1 LGHDT, CDR2 YNNKEL (reference sequence). V was cut by 3 bases and J by 0 bases, with 9 bases left in between. As DNA, the CDR3 is TGTGCCAGCAGCCAGGGCAGCTATAGCAATCAGCCCCAGCATTTT. Its translation: CASSQGSYSNQPQHF.

The CDR3 sequence is CASSLALVSYNEQFF. For the CDR3, the DNA is TGTGCCAGCAGTTTAGCGCTGGTCTCCTACAATGAGCAGTTCTTC. V and J are TRBV12-3 or TRBV12-4 and TRBJ2-1; D is ambiguous. The CDR3 length is 15 residues. The V and J ends lost 0 bases and 0 bases respectively, with 6 bases between them.

This clonotype was recorded at least ten times. This chain uses TRBV28 with TRBJ1-2; no clear D. The V gene lost 5 bases and the J gene lost 2 bases, with 6 bases spanning the gap. The CDR3 is 12 residues long. Per germline, CDR1 MDHEN and CDR2 SYDVKM. DNA of the CDR3: TGTGCCAGCAGTCCGGGCAACTATGGCTACACCTTC. This sequence encodes CASSPGNYGYTF.

The V call is TRBV5-1, the J call TRBJ1-5; D perhaps matches TRBD1 (6 bases). The V gene lost 1 base and the J gene lost 7 bases, with 15 bases spanning the gap. This CDR3 has 15 amino acids. The germline CDR1 and CDR2 sequences are SGHRS and YFSETQ. CDR3 in amino acids: CASSLSGAAIQPQHF. The CDR3 nucleotides are TGCGCCAGCAGCTTGTCGGGGGCGGCAATACAGCCCCAGCATTTT.

This rearrangement joins TRBV20-1 to TRBJ1-5; TRBD1 is a possible D gene (5 bases). Germline V lookup: CDR1 DFQATT, CDR2 SNEGSKA (reference sequence). Trimming stripped 6 bases from V and 3 bases from J, with 12 bases between. The CDR3 totals 13 residues. Here the CDR3 reads CSALGTLNQPQHF. The CDR3 region has the DNA TGCAGTGCACTAGGGACCCTCAATCAGCCCCAGCATTTT.

The gene calls are TRBV2 and TRBJ2-2; 9 positions agree with TRBD1. J was trimmed by 2 bases and V by 6 bases; bases with no gene match: 4. The CDR3 sequence is 15 residues long. Germline V lookup: CDR1 SNHLY, CDR2 FYNNEI. CDR3 coding DNA: TGTGCCAGCAGACAGGGGGCAGTAAACACCGGGGAGCTGTTTTTT. Its protein product is CASRQGAVNTGELFF.

Many counts were recorded for this clonotype. The chain carries TRBV5-1 and TRBJ1-2; 8 bases fit TRBD1. J was trimmed by 4 bases and V by 0 bases; bases with no gene match: 2. Germline values: CDR1 SGHRS, CDR2 YFSETQ. This CDR3 spans 14 amino acids. The CDR3 sequence: CASSLADRGYGYTF. CDR3 DNA: TGCGCCAGCAGCTTGGCCGACAGGGGCTATGGCTACACCTTC.

V gene TRBV7-9 combines with J gene TRBJ1-2; no reliable D call. With 5 bases removed from V and 7 bases from J, the gap between germline ends came to 5 bases. The CDR3 is made up of 10 amino acids. Germline values: CDR1 SEHNR, CDR2 FQNEAQ (reference sequence). CDR3 nucleotide sequence: TGTGCCAGCAGCCCTAGTGGCTACACCTTC. Protein sequence: CASSPSGYTF. The full variable domain, completed using reference TRBV7-9 and TRBJ1-2, is DTGVSQNPRHKITKRGQNVTFRCDPISEHNRLYWYRQTLGQGPEFLTYFQNEAQLEKSRLLSDRFSAERPKGSFSTLEIQRTEQGDSAMYLCASSPSGYTFGSGTRLTVV.

This chain links TRBV10-3 with TRBJ1-1; TRBD1 agrees at 9 bases. This CDR3 is 14 amino acids long. J was trimmed by 4 bases and V by 5 bases; bases with no gene match: 5. The germline gives CDR1 ENHRY, CDR2 SYGVKD. CDR3 loop: CAISTPGQGTEAFF. CDR3 nucleotide sequence: TGTGCCATCAGTACCCCGGGACAGGGCACTGAAGCTTTCTTT.